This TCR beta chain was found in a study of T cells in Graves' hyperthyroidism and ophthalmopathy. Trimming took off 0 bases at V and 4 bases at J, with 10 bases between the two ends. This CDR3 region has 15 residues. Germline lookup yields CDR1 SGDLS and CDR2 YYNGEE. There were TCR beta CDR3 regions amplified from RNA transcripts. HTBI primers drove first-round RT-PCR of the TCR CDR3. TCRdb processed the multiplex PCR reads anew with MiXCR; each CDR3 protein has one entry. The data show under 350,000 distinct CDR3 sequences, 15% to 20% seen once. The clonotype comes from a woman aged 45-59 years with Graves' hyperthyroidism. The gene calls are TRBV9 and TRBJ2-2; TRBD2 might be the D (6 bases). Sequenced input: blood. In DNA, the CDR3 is TGTGCCAGCAGCGTAGAAGGAGGGTTCACCGGGGAGCTGTTTTTT. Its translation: CASSVEGGFTGELFF.